This TCR beta chain was captured in a study of blood T cell repertoires in COVID-19. Overall study: In each case, the material was cDNA or gDNA derived from T cells, B-cell-depleted T cells, or PBMCs.

Data came from immunoSEQ multiplex PCR; TCRdb stores just in-frame clones and leaves some out. Of about 150,000 clones listed, under 85% are singletons. J lost 2 bases, V lost 2 bases, and 7 bases had no gene match. The CDR3 is made up of 17 amino acids. Germline V gene sequence: CDR1 LNHDA, CDR2 SQIVND (reference sequence). The rearrangement joins TRBV19 to TRBJ2-3; 10 nucleotides agree with TRBD2. The sequencing input was peripheral blood. This sequence was found in a woman over 75 with acute or convalescent COVID-19. The CDR3 reads CASSILLAGDPTDTQYF. In DNA, the CDR3 is TGTGCCAGTAGTATACTTCTAGCGGGAGACCCCACAGATACGCAGTATTTT.